The rows below give T cell receptor beta chains drawn from one sample of a study of Ad26.COV2.S vaccination and SARS-CoV-2 variants. Clones were read by immunoSEQ multiplex PCR, and TCRdb kept only the in-frame ones, dropping some. The profile covers 360,000 or so clones, with about nine tenths appearing a single time and 3.4% taken by the ten largest. The sequencing used peripheral blood, collected in a trial of Ad26.COV2.S vaccine versus placebo. These TCRs come from a person between 18 and 60 years old who received the Ad26.COV2.S COVID-19 vaccine or a placebo. Both conserved end residues are part of each CDR3. Fields, in order: V gene, CDR3 protein.

>TRBV19
CASSIRTGSSYNEQFF
>TRBV9
CASSGRDNSYEQYF
>TRBV27
CASSFQGGTEAFF
>TRBV15
CATSGPTGSNYGYTF
>TRBV5-4
CASSARGSDEAFF
>TRBV6-5
CASTRAGDQPQHF
>TRBV30
CAWSVYRLNTEAFF
>TRBV7-3
CASSPPGASYNEQFF
>TRBV30
CAWITFRGGTDTQYF
>TRBV30
CACPTSGTHRGQYF
>TRBV30
CALTRSSGNTIYF
>TRBV7-3
CASSLIRRAGFYNEQFF
>TRBV4-1
CASSQDHFQPQHF
>TRBV6-5
CASSYGVSGNEQFF
>TRBV3-1/TRBV3-2
CASSPQGTEQFF
>TRBV5-4
CASSFRDRGNYEQYF
>TRBV19
CASSNWGGPYNEQFF
>TRBV3-1/TRBV3-2
CASSLDWTYEQYF
>TRBV7-9
CASSFRTGGSGETQYF
>TRBV6-6
CASSYSKGNYGYTF
>TRBV30
CAWREAGVYTEAFF
>TRBV5-1
CASSLPLTAGGGGEKLFF
>TRBV30
CAWSLTGPYEQYF
>TRBV9
CASSEPEGLASTGELFF
>TRBV24-1
CATSAGGVLADTQYF
>TRBV7-2
CASSPRTSNEKLFF
>TRBV20-1
CSARRAGEQFF
>TRBV6-1
CASSDPGGRSYNEQFF
>TRBV6-1
CASSEQGETQYF
>TRBV6-1
CASSEGVRAGYTF
>TRBV5-6
CASSMGLDSLEQYF
>TRBV9
CASSPGQGPAPSYEQYF
>TRBV2
CASSAGTLNTEAFF
>TRBV4-2
CASSQDASYNSPLHF
>TRBV5-1
CASSLVRGSENTEAFF